These T cell receptor beta chains were read from a single sample in a study of T-cell memory formation after mild COVID-19. One entry per CDR3 protein, called by TCRdb with MiXCR from the 5' RACE reads. This table has around 200,000 distinct CDR3 sequences, more than 8% appearing once. Sequencing was carried out using PBMCs or a T cell subset sorted from them (not recorded which). These receptors were collected from a man between 18 and 29 years old who had mild COVID-19 (a few samples of this study predate the infection). Cell type and time point are not known. Each CDR3 is given with its conserved first and last residue.

J gene | V gene | CDR3 protein
TRBJ2-3 | TRBV20-1 | CSARRGGSSTDTQYF
TRBJ2-2 | TRBV3-1 | CASSLAGGETGELFF
TRBJ1-3 | TRBV12-5 | CASDRDGRSGNTIYF
TRBJ2-7 | TRBV5-1 | CASSLGGVQPYEQYF
TRBJ2-5 | TRBV5-1 | CASSLGSGGVETQYF
TRBJ2-5 | TRBV15 | CATSRAPEGEETQYF
TRBJ1-1 | TRBV25-1 | CASSEFGEGVTFF
TRBJ2-1 | TRBV5-1 | CASSLGTPSNEQFF
TRBJ2-2 | TRBV12-3/TRBV12-4 | CASTLDTGELFF
TRBJ2-3 | TRBV11-2 | CASSLVTSSTDTQYF
TRBJ2-3 | TRBV11-2 | CASDTTRGGRPTDTQYF
TRBJ2-2 | TRBV4-3 | CASSLRRFTGELFF
TRBJ1-4 | TRBV12-3/TRBV12-4 | CASSLGILNEKLFF
TRBJ1-2 | TRBV5-6 | CASSLGQPFGYTF
TRBJ2-5 | TRBV6-5 | CASSTDSPGGETQYF
TRBJ2-5 | TRBV6-5 | CASTGGGASETQYF
TRBJ1-1 | TRBV5-1 | CASREQTGNTEAFF
TRBJ1-1 | TRBV5-4 | CASRMGAVNTEAFF
TRBJ1-6 | TRBV5-1 | CASSLVGGGNSPLHF
TRBJ1-5 | TRBV19 | CASGGVAQQPQHF
TRBJ2-3 | TRBV20-1 | CSTRGGGNTDTQYF
TRBJ1-2 | TRBV7-8 | CASTGGIRTNGYTF
TRBJ1-2 | TRBV4-2 | CASSQESQGGYGYTF
TRBJ2-2 | TRBV20-1 | CSARVPGRSGELFF
TRBJ2-1 | TRBV4-3 | CASSQEVPGGFNEQFF
TRBJ2-2 | TRBV6-5 | CASMGVDRRNTGELFF
TRBJ2-1 | TRBV6-2/TRBV6-3 | CASTLRGSYNEQFF
TRBJ2-5 | TRBV6-2/TRBV6-3 | CASSYPDGGGRAQYF
TRBJ1-5 | TRBV19 | CASSLDSAGGKQPQHF
TRBJ1-3 | TRBV12-3/TRBV12-4 | CASSLWGNTIYF